The present T cell receptor (beta chain) was sequenced within a study of blood T cells in healthy people across ages. This clonotype appeared once. Its antigen is undetermined. Germline V gene sequence: CDR1 SGHRS, CDR2 YFSETQ. Between the trimmed V and J ends, which lost 7 bases and 7 bases, there was a span of 17 bases. There are 13 residues in the CDR3. Primers used in a second PCR of about 6 to 11 cycles were a sample-barcoded 5' primer and a J-beta primer mix. A 12-random-nucleotide template-switch adaptor tagged each cDNA molecule. From the 5' RACE reads, TCRdb called clonotypes with MiXCR, one entry per CDR3 protein. The sample lists about 1.1 million distinct CDR3 sequences, 35% to 40% occurring once. Study results and caveats: Aged donors had fewer naive CD4+ cells and lower diversity than long-lived donors. Roughly linearly, TCR beta diversity per million T cells fell as age increased.

The receptor was isolated from a man aged 18 to 30 in good health. The specimen sequenced was blood. V usage is TRBV5-1 and J usage is TRBJ1-1; D perhaps matches TRBD1 (6 bases). The CDR3 loop is CASGEQGRGEAFF. The CDR3 DNA follows: TGCGCCAGCGGTGAACAGGGTCGAGGTGAAGCTTTCTTT.